The rows below give T cell receptor beta chains drawn from one sample of a study of T cell repertoires in urothelial bladder cancer. Some clones are missing from TCRdb's copy, which holds only in-frame ones; the method was immunoSEQ multiplex PCR. The sample lists about 2,500 clones; 68% were seen once. Sequencing was performed on bladder tissue. The receptors here all came from a human donor with a benign inflammatory bladder lesion. CDR3s include the opening cysteine and the closing phenylalanine or tryptophan. D genes are given only for firm matches. For some rows the clone size is stated as once, few or many, or as a class when expanded; others skip it.

TRBD1	TRBV4-1	.	TRBJ1-1	TGCGCCAGCAGCCAAAGGACAGGGGGCACTGAAGCTTTCTTT	CASSQRTGGTEAFF
TRBD1	TRBV19	.	TRBJ1-5	TGTGCCAGTAGACCTGGGACAGGCAATCAGCCCCAGCATTTT	CASRPGTGNQPQHF
.	TRBV18	once	TRBJ1-1	TGTGCCAGCTCACCAGGGGTAGGACAGGAAGCTTTCTTT	CASSPGVGQEAFF
.	TRBV20-1	.	TRBJ2-5	TGCAGTGCTAGGACTAAGCGGGCCCAGTACTTC	CSARTKRAQYF
.	TRBV6-6	.	TRBJ1-3	TGTGCCAGCGCCTACAGGGCCATCTCTGGAAACACCATATATTTT	CASAYRAISGNTIYF
.	TRBV4-3	.	TRBJ2-1	TGCGCCAGCAGCCAAGGAGGAACGGCCTTTTACAATGAGCAGTTCTTC	CASSQGGTAFYNEQFF
TRBD2	TRBV2	.	TRBJ2-2	TGTGCCAGCAGTCGGGGACTAGCGGGAGACGGGGAGCTGTTTTTT	CASSRGLAGDGELFF
.	TRBV5-1	few	TRBJ2-3	TGCGCCAGCAGCTTGATCAGGGGAACGAGCACAGATACGCAGTATTTT	CASSLIRGTSTDTQYF
.	TRBV5-1	few	TRBJ2-2	TGCGCCAGCAGCTCCGGGACGACCACCGGGGAGCTGTTTTTT	CASSSGTTTGELFF
TRBD2	TRBV19	.	TRBJ2-1	TGTGCCAGTAGCCCACTAGCGGGAGCCTGGAAGCAGTTCTTC	CASSPLAGAWKQFF
.	TRBV7-2	few	TRBJ1-2	TGTGCCAGCAGCTTAGGCCCCCGACACACCTTC	CASSLGPRHTF
.	TRBV10-3	few	TRBJ2-6	TGTGCCATCAGTGAGTGGGGGTCTGGGGCCAACGTCCTGACTTTC	CAISEWGSGANVLTF
TRBD2	TRBV27	.	TRBJ2-4	TGTGCCAGCAGTTTTGGCGGGGGGATTATTCAGTACTTC	CASSFGGGIIQYF
TRBD2	TRBV6-5	.	TRBJ2-7	TGTGCCAGCAGTTACGGACTAGCGGGAAGTTCCTACGAGCAGTACTTC	CASSYGLAGSSYEQYF
TRBD1	TRBV9	.	TRBJ1-1	TGTGCCAGCAGCGGACAGGGGGCGTCGTCCACTGAAGCTTTCTTT	CASSGQGASSTEAFF
.	TRBV4-2	.	TRBJ2-5	TGTGCCAGCAGCCAAGAGTCAGCCAGCTTCACCCAGTACTTC	CASSQESASFTQYF
TRBD2	TRBV7-9	few	TRBJ2-5	TGTGCCAGCAGCTTAACGGGGGGTATCAGGGAGACCCAGTACTTC	CASSLTGGIRETQYF
TRBD2	TRBV10-1	.	TRBJ2-3	TGCGCCAGCAGTGCGGGACTACCACACGCCACAGATACGCAGTATTTT	CASSAGLPHATDTQYF
TRBD2	TRBV19	.	TRBJ2-7	TGTGCCAGTAGTCGCCAGACTAGCGGGTATTCCTACGAGCAGTACTTC	CASSRQTSGYSYEQYF
.	TRBV19	few	TRBJ2-7	TGTGCCAGTAGTAAGGGGCGGTCGACCGGTGAGCAGTACTTC	CASSKGRSTGEQYF
TRBD1	TRBV6-5	.	TRBJ1-2	TGTGCCAGCAGAAGGGACAGGGGGGTCTATGGCTACACCTTC	CASRRDRGVYGYTF
.	TRBV30	.	TRBJ1-5	TGTGCCTGGAGTTCGGGAAGGGCCCAGCATTTT	CAWSSGRAQHF
TRBD1	TRBV29-1	few	TRBJ2-1	TGCAGCGTCGACTCTCAGGGGGCCCTGAGGAATGAGCAGTTCTTC	CSVDSQGALRNEQFF
.	TRBV19	once	TRBJ2-7	TGTGCCAGTAGTCCCTTGGGGAGCTCTTACGAGCAGTACTTC	CASSPLGSSYEQYF
TRBD1	TRBV19	.	TRBJ2-2	TGTGCCAGTAGTATCTTCGGGACAGGGGTTAACACCGGGGAGCTGTTTTTT	CASSIFGTGVNTGELFF
TRBD2	TRBV7-2	few	TRBJ2-5	TGTGCCAGCACGACCACGAGCGGGGGGTACCAAGAGACCCAGTACTTC	CASTTTSGGYQETQYF
.	TRBV27	few	TRBJ2-3	TGTGCCAGCTCGGACTTGAGCACAGATACGCAGTATTTT	CASSDLSTDTQYF
.	TRBV9	.	TRBJ1-2	TGTGCCAGCAGCGTAGAGTCCGGCTATGGCTACACCTTC	CASSVESGYGYTF
.	TRBV30	.	TRBJ2-1	TGTGCCTGGAGTTTAAGACGCGAGCAGTTCTTC	CAWSLRREQFF
.	TRBV5-1	.	TRBJ1-3	TGCGCCAGCAGCTCCACTAAGGCCGCCTCTGGAAACACCATATATTTT	CASSSTKAASGNTIYF
.	TRBV5-1	.	TRBJ2-5	TGCGCCAGCAGCGACACCGGGACGGATCTTGGGGCCCAGTACTTC	CASSDTGTDLGAQYF
.	TRBV28	.	TRBJ1-1	TGTGCCAGCAGTCGACCCCACGCAACTGAAGCTTTCTTT	CASSRPHATEAFF
.	TRBV10-3	.	TRBJ1-4	TGTGCCTCAAGCTCAACTAATGAAAAACTGTTTTTT	CASSSTNEKLFF
TRBD1	TRBV4-1	.	TRBJ1-2	TGCGCCAGCAGCCAAGTGGTTAACAGGGGGTATGGCTACACCTTC	CASSQVVNRGYGYTF
.	TRBV19	.	TRBJ2-2	TGTGCCAGTAGTAGATCGGACTACCTCTCTTATGCCGGGGAGCTGTTTTTT	CASSRSDYLSYAGELFF
.	TRBV10-1	.	TRBJ2-1	TGCGCCAGCAGTGAAGTGGGGGGGACACCGAGCTCCTACAATGAGCAGTTCTTC	CASSEVGGTPSSYNEQFF
.	TRBV6-5	.	TRBJ2-4	TGTGCCAGCAGTCCGGGGGGCTATGGCAAAAACATTCAGTACTTC	CASSPGGYGKNIQYF
.	TRBV9	.	TRBJ1-3	TGTGCCAGCAGCGTAGCCCCAGTTAACTCTGGAAACACCATATATTTT	CASSVAPVNSGNTIYF
.	TRBV9	.	TRBJ2-2	TGTGCCACCCACTCAGGAGCTTCGAACACCGGGGAGCTGTTTTTT	CATHSGASNTGELFF
.	TRBV6-6	.	TRBJ2-7	TGTGCCAGCGGGCGGGGTAACGAGCAGTACTTC	CASGRGNEQYF
.	TRBV18	few	TRBJ1-1	TGTGCCAGCTCAAGCCAGGGGAATACTGAAGCTTTCTTT	CASSSQGNTEAFF
.	TRBV11-2	.	TRBJ2-5	TGTGCCAGCAGGGGGGGACAGTCTAAAGAGACCCAGTACTTC	CASRGGQSKETQYF
.	TRBV5-4	.	TRBJ2-3	TGTGCCAGCAGCTTGGAGGGGGGCTTCTTATCGGATACGCAGTATTTT	CASSLEGGFLSDTQYF